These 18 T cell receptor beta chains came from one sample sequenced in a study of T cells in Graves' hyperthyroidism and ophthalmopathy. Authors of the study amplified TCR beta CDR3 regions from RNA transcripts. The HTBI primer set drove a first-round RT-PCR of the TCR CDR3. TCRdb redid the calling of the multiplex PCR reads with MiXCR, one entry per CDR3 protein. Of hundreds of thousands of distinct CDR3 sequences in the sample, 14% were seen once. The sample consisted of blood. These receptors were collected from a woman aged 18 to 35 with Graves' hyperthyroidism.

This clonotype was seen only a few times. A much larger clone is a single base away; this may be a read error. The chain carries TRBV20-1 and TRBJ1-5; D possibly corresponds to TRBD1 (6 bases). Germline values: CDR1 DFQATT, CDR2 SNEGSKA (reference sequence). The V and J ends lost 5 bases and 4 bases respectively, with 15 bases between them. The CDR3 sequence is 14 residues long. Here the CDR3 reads CSASEAGENQPQHF. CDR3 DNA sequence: TGCAGTGCTTCAGAGGCAGGGGAGAATCAGCCCCAGCATTTT.

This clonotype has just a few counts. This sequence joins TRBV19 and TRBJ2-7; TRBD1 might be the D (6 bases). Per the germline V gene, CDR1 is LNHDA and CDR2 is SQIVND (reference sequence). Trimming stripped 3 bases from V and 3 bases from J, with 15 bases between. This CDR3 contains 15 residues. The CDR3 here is CASSIKGTQNYEQYF. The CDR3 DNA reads TGTGCCAGTAGTATTAAGGGGACACAGAACTACGAGCAGTACTTC.

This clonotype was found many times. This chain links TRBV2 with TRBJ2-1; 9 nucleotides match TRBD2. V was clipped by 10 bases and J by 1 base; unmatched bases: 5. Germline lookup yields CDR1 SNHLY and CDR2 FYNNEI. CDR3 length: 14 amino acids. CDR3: CATTREGSYNEQFF. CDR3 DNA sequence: TGTGCCACAACGCGGGAGGGTTCCTACAATGAGCAGTTCTTC.

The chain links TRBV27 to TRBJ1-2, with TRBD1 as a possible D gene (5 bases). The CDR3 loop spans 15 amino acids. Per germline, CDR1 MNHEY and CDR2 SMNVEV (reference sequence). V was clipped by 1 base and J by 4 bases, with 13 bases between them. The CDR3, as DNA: TGTGCCAGCAGTTTATACGCCGGGACCATCTATGGCTACACCTTC. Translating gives CASSLYAGTIYGYTF.

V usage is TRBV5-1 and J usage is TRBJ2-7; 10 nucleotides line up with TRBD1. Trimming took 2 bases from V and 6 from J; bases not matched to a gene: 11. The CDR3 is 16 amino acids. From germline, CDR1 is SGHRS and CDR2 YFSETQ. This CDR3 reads CASSFNTGTGAPEQYF. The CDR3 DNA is TGCGCCAGCAGCTTCAATACCGGGACAGGGGCGCCCGAGCAGTACTTC.

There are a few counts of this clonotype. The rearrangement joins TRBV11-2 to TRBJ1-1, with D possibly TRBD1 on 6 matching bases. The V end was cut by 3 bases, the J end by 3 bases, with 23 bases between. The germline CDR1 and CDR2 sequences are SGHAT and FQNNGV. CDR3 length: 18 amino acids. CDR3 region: CASSLDPWRGGQDTEAFF. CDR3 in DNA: TGTGCCAGCAGCTTGGACCCCTGGCGTGGGGGCCAGGACACTGAAGCTTTCTTT.

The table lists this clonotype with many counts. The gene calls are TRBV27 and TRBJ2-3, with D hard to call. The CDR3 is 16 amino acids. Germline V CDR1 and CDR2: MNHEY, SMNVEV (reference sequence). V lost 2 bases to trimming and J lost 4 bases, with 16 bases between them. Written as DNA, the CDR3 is TGTGCCAGCAGTTTAAACCCCCCCAACCCGGCAGATACGCAGTATTTT. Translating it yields CASSLNPPNPADTQYF.

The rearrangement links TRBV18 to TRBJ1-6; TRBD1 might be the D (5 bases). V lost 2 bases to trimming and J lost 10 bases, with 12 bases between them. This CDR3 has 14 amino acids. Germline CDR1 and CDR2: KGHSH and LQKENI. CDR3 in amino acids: CASSPSQGKSPLHF. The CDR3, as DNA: TGTGCCAGCTCACCATCTCAGGGTAAATCACCCCTCCACTTT. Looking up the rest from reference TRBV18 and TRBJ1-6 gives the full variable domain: NAGVMQNPRHLVRRRGQEARLRCSPMKGHSHVYWYRQLPEEGLKFMVYLQKENIIDESGMPKERFSAEFPKEGPSILRIQQVVRGDSAAYFCASSPSQGKSPLHFGNGTRLTVT.

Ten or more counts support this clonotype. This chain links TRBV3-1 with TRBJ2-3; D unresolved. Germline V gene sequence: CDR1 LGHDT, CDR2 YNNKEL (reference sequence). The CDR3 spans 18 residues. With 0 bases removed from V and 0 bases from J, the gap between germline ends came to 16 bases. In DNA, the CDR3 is TGTGCCAGCAGCCAAGATCCCCACGTCACGACTAGCACAGATACGCAGTATTTT. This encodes CASSQDPHVTTSTDTQYF.

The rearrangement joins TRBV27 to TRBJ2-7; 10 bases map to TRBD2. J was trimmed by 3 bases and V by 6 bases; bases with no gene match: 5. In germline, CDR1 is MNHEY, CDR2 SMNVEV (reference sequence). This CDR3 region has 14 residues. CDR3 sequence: CASRHLAGGYEQYF. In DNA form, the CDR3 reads TGTGCCAGCAGACACTTAGCGGGAGGCTACGAGCAGTACTTC.

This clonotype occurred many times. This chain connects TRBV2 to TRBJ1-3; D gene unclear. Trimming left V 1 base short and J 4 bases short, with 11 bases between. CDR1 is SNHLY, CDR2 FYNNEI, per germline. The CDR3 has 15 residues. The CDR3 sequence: CASSEGGRIGNTIYF. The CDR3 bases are TGTGCCAGCAGTGAAGGAGGACGGATCGGAAACACCATATATTTT.

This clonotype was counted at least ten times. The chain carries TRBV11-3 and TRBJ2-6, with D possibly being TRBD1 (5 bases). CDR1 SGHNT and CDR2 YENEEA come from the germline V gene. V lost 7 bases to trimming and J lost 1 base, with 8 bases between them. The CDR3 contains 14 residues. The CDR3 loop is CASTPGSGANVLTF. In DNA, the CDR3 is TGTGCCAGCACCCCAGGGTCTGGGGCCAACGTCCTGACTTTC.

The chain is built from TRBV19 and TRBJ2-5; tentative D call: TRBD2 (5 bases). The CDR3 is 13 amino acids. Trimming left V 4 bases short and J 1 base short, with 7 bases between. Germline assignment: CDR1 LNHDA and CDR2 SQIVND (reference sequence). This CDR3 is CASSKDSQETQYF. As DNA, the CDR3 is TGTGCCAGTAGTAAGGACTCCCAAGAGACCCAGTACTTC.

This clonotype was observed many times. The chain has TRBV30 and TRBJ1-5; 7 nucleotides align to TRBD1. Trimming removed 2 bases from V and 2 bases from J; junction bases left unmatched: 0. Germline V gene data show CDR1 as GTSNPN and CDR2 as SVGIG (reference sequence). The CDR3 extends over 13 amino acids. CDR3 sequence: CAWSTGGNQPQHF. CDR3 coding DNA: TGTGCCTGGAGTACAGGGGGCAATCAGCCCCAGCATTTT.

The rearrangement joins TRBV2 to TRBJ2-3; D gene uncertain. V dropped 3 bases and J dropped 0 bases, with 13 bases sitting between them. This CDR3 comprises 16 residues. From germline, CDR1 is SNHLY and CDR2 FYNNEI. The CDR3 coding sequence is TGTGCCAGCAGTGATGAGGCAGACTTTAGCACAGATACGCAGTATTTT. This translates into CASSDEADFSTDTQYF.

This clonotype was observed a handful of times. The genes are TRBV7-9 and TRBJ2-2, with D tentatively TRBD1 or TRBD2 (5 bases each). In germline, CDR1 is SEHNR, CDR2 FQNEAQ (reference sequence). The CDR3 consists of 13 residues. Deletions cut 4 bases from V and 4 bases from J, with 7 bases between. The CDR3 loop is CASSWGPTGELFF. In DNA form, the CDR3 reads TGTGCCAGCAGCTGGGGACCCACCGGGGAGCTGTTTTTT.

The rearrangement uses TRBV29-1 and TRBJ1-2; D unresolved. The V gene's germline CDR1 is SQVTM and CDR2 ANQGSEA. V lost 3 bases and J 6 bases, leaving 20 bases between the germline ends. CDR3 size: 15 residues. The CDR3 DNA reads TGCAGCGTTGACGAGTCGGGAGCCCCGACTAATGGCTACACCTTC. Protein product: CSVDESGAPTNGYTF.

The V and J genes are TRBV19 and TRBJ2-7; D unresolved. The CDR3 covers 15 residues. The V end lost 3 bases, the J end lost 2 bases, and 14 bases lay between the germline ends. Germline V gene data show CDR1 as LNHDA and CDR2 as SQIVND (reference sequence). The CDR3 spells CASSIRPDGTYEQYF. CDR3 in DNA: TGTGCCAGTAGTATCCGACCGGACGGTACCTACGAGCAGTACTTC.